Listed here are 18 T cell receptor beta chains from one sample, sequenced in a study of blood T cells in healthy people across ages. The second PCR ran about 6 to 12 cycles with a sample-barcoded 5' primer and J-beta primers. TCRdb re-analysed the 5' RACE reads in MiXCR, keeping a single row per CDR3 protein. The data show 660,000 or so distinct CDR3 sequences, under 70% seen once. The sample taken for sequencing was blood. The receptor source for this set is a man in his 60s in good health.

This clonotype occurred many times. The V and J genes are TRBV4-1 and TRBJ1-2, with a weak D call TRBD1 (5 bases). The V gene lost 1 base and the J gene lost 0 bases, with 12 bases spanning the gap. Germline V lookup: CDR1 MGHRA, CDR2 YSYEKL. The CDR3 runs to 16 residues. This CDR3 reads CASSQVGRTSNYGYTF. The CDR3 DNA follows: TGCGCCAGCAGCCAAGTGGGACGGACGTCTAACTATGGCTACACCTTC.

V usage is TRBV6-5 and J usage is TRBJ2-1; 9 nucleotides match TRBD2. Germline values: CDR1 MNHEY, CDR2 SVGAGI. The length of the CDR3 is 15 residues. V lost 6 bases to trimming and J lost 10 bases; unmatched junction nucleotides: 13. In DNA form, the CDR3 reads TGTGCCAGCAGCTCCGCGGGAGGGGGCCGTCAGGAGCAGTTCTTC. Translating it yields CASSSAGGGRQEQFF.

This clonotype was seen at least ten times. The chain's CDR3 is CASSLNQAQETQYF. In DNA, the CDR3 is TGTGCCAGCAGCTTGAATCAGGCCCAAGAGACCCAGTACTTC. The chain links TRBV7-9 to TRBJ2-5; D call uncertain. The V gene lost 3 bases and the J gene lost 1 base, with 9 bases spanning the gap. CDR1 SEHNR and CDR2 FQNEAQ come from the germline V gene (reference sequence). This CDR3 comprises 14 residues.

V gene TRBV27 combines with J gene TRBJ2-3; possible D gene TRBD1, 6 bases. This CDR3 has 16 amino acids. V dropped 5 bases and J dropped 4 bases, with 19 bases sitting between them. The germline gives CDR1 MNHEY, CDR2 SMNVEV (reference sequence). The chain's CDR3 is CASSAGTPTLADTQYF. CDR3 bases: TGTGCCAGCAGTGCCGGGACACCTACCTTGGCAGATACGCAGTATTTT.

CDR3 region: CASSQGQGGHGYTF. The CDR3 region has the DNA TGTGCCAGCAGCCAAGGGCAAGGGGGGCATGGCTACACCTTC. The chain couples TRBV3-1 to TRBJ1-2; perhaps TRBD1 as D (6 bases). The V end lost 1 base, the J end lost 6 bases, and 12 bases lay between the germline ends. The CDR3 sequence is 14 residues long. The germline gives CDR1 LGHDT, CDR2 YNNKEL (reference sequence).

The V gene is TRBV5-1, the J gene TRBJ2-2; the D gene could be TRBD1 or TRBD2 (5 bases each). The CDR3 extends over 14 amino acids. With 4 bases removed from V and 7 bases from J, the gap between germline ends came to 14 bases. Looked up from germline, CDR1 is SGHRS and CDR2 is YFSETQ. CDR3 in DNA: TGCGCCAGCAGCGACGGGACGTCCTTCGGGGAGCTGTTTTTT. Residues: CASSDGTSFGELFF.

This clonotype was detected a few times. The gene calls are TRBV15 and TRBJ2-7, with D perhaps TRBD1 (7 bases). Germline values: CDR1 LNHNV, CDR2 YYDKDF (reference sequence). The CDR3 contains 15 residues. Trimming took off 6 bases at V and 3 bases at J, with 18 bases between the two ends. CDR3 sequence (DNA): TGTGCCACCAGGTTGGAACCAGGGGGGATCTACGAGCAGTACTTC. It encodes CATRLEPGGIYEQYF. Using reference TRBV15 and TRBJ2-7 for the parts outside the CDR3, the full variable domain is DAMVIQNPRYQVTQFGKPVTLSCSQTLNHNVMYWYQQKSSQAPKLLFHYYDKDFNNEADTPDNFQSRRPNTSFCFLDIRSPGLGDTAMYLCATRLEPGGIYEQYFGPGTRLTVT.

This clonotype occurred a few times. The rearrangement joins TRBV27 to TRBJ1-2, with D unresolved. The CDR3 consists of 15 residues. V lost 4 bases to trimming and J lost 6 bases, with 18 bases between them. The germline V gene encodes CDR1 MNHEY and CDR2 SMNVEV (reference sequence). The CDR3 loop is CASSSSDTVFNGYTF. The CDR3 DNA follows: TGTGCCAGCAGTTCCTCAGACACCGTGTTTAATGGCTACACCTTC.

The V call is TRBV29-1, the J call TRBJ1-1; weak D call: TRBD1 (5 bases). V lost 6 bases to trimming and J lost 0 bases, with 5 bases between them. The CDR3 spans 11 residues. Germline lookup yields CDR1 SQVTM and CDR2 ANQGSEA. The CDR3 protein is CSVGLNTEAFF. As DNA, the CDR3 is TGCAGCGTGGGACTGAACACTGAAGCTTTCTTT.

This clonotype turned up a few times. This chain's CDR3 is CASSLLPDSYNEQFF. The CDR3 region has the DNA TGCGCCAGCAGCTTGCTGCCCGACAGCTACAATGAGCAGTTCTTC. The V and J genes are TRBV5-1 and TRBJ2-1, with a weak D call TRBD1 (5 bases). Germline V gene sequence: CDR1 SGHRS, CDR2 YFSETQ. V gave up 1 base and J gave up 3 bases, with 11 bases separating them. The CDR3 length is 15 residues.

The genes are TRBV7-9 and TRBJ2-1, with 11 bases matching TRBD2. The CDR3 contains 15 residues. Germline CDR1 SEHNR, CDR2 FQNEAQ (reference sequence). Trimming cost V 5 bases and J 6 bases; bases outside gene matches: 6. CDR3 DNA sequence: TGTGCCAGCAGCGTTAGCGGGGGGGCCTTCAATGAGCAGTTCTTC. Its translation: CASSVSGGAFNEQFF. Full variable domain (remainder filled in from reference TRBV7-9 and TRBJ2-1): DTGVSQNPRHKITKRGQNVTFRCDPISEHNRLYWYRQTLGQGPEFLTYFQNEAQLEKSRLLSDRFSAERPKGSFSTLEIQRTEQGDSAMYLCASSVSGGAFNEQFFGPGTRLTVL.

Only a few counts were recorded for this clonotype. This chain uses TRBV4-2 with TRBJ2-1; 9 positions agree with TRBD2. Germline values: CDR1 LGHNA, CDR2 YNFKEQ. With 3 bases clipped from V and 4 bases from J, the junction kept 10 bases outside the gene matches. The CDR3 has 17 amino acids. The CDR3 DNA reads TGTGCCAGCAGCCATCGGGTGCCGACTAGCGGATACAATGAGCAGTTCTTC. Protein product: CASSHRVPTSGYNEQFF.

The chain uses TRBV6-2 or TRBV6-3 and TRBJ2-3; D is tentatively TRBD1 or TRBD2 (5 bases each). This CDR3 has 16 amino acids. Trimming cost V 4 bases and J 2 bases, with 16 bases left between them. Germline V gene data show CDR1 as MNHEY and CDR2 as SVGEGT. CDR3 sequence (DNA): TGTGCCAGCAGTTCCACTCCGGGACGGTCCACAGATACGCAGTATTTT. As protein: CASSSTPGRSTDTQYF.

The chain combines TRBV5-1 with TRBJ1-2, with D unclear. CDR3 length equals 14 residues. Germline V gene sequence: CDR1 SGHRS, CDR2 YFSETQ. The germline V and J ends were trimmed by 6 bases and 3 bases, with 15 bases remaining between them. DNA for the CDR3: TGCGCCAGCAAATCGGCCCTTGGAGACTATGGCTACACCTTC. The encoded protein is CASKSALGDYGYTF.

This chain links TRBV28 with TRBJ2-7; the match to TRBD1 covers 10 bases. Losses at the gene ends were 4 bases for V and 5 bases for J; bases not matched to a gene: 8. The CDR3 runs to 15 residues. Per germline, CDR1 MDHEN and CDR2 SYDVKM. The CDR3 region is CASSSPGQGTHEQYF. The CDR3 DNA follows: TGTGCCAGCAGTTCACCGGGACAGGGGACCCACGAGCAGTACTTC.

Of note for this clonotype: One junction end disagrees with the germline gene, perhaps due to a read error. This sequence joins TRBV12-3 or TRBV12-4 and TRBJ1-2, with D possibly TRBD1 on 5 matching bases. The CDR3 has 15 residues. The CDR3 region is CASSLGLREGYGHTF. CDR3 DNA sequence: TGTGCCAGCAGTTTAGGGCTCAGGGAAGGCTATGGCCACACCTTC.

This rearrangement joins TRBV10-3 to TRBJ1-5; no clear D. This CDR3 has 10 residues. Germline V lookup: CDR1 ENHRY, CDR2 SYGVKD. The CDR3 region is CVYSNQPQHF. The DNA for the CDR3 is TGTGTTTATAGCAATCAGCCCCAGCATTTT.

The CDR3 loop reads CSARRLAGETDTQYF. The CDR3 DNA reads as TGCAGTGCTAGAAGACTAGCGGGTGAAACAGATACGCAGTATTTT. The chain employs TRBV20-1 and TRBJ2-3; 10 positions match TRBD2. J was trimmed by 3 bases and V by 2 bases; bases with no gene match: 5. Germline V gives CDR1 DFQATT, CDR2 SNEGSKA (reference sequence). The CDR3 is 15 amino acids.